Detailed here is one T cell receptor beta chain. The same CDR3 is also encoded by other DNA sequences in this sample. During active infection, Seattle patients enrolled and were then monitored through disease. CDR3 length: 12 residues. Trimming took 4 bases from V and 6 from J; bases not matched to a gene: 0. Germline CDR1 reads SNHLY; CDR2 reads FYNNEI. The repertoire was sequenced with immunoSEQ multiplex PCR; TCRdb's copy has only in-frame clones and lacks some. The sample contains roughly 290,000 clones, 70% to 85% of which appear only once. This sample stems from a study of blood T cell repertoires in COVID-19. Looking at the study overall: Samples of COVID-19 (acute and convalescent) were obtained from the United States, Italy and Spain. T cells, B-cell-depleted T cells, or PBMCs provided the cDNA or gDNA that served as material.

This sequence joins TRBV2 and TRBJ2-7, with TRBD1 matching 10 bases. Sequenced input: peripheral blood. The TCR originated in a human donor with COVID-19, enrolled during active disease. The donor label of this sample is uncertain. The CDR3 loop is CASSGTGGEQYF. Written as DNA, the CDR3 is TGTGCCAGCAGTGGGACAGGGGGCGAGCAGTACTTC.